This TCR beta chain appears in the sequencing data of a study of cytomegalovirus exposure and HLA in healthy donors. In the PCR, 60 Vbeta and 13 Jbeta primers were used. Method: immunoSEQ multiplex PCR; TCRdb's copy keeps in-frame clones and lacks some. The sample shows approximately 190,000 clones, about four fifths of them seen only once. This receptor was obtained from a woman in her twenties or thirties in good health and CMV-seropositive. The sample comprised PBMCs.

The CDR3 region has the DNA TGTGCCAGCAGCGTTGAGGGATTTTCGGCAGATACGCAGTATTTT. Its protein is CASSVEGFSADTQYF. V and J are TRBV9 and TRBJ2-3, with D tentatively TRBD2 (5 bases). V dropped 2 bases and J dropped 4 bases, with 14 bases sitting between them. The CDR3 is made up of 15 amino acids. CDR1 and CDR2 from the germline V gene are SGDLS and YYNGEE. The entire variable domain, with the rest obtained from reference TRBV9 and TRBJ2-3, is as follows: DSGVTQTPKHLITATGQRVTLRCSPRSGDLSVYWYQQSLDQGLQFLIQYYNGEERAKGNILERFSAQQFPDLHSELNLSSLELGDSALYFCASSVEGFSADTQYFGPGTRLTVL.